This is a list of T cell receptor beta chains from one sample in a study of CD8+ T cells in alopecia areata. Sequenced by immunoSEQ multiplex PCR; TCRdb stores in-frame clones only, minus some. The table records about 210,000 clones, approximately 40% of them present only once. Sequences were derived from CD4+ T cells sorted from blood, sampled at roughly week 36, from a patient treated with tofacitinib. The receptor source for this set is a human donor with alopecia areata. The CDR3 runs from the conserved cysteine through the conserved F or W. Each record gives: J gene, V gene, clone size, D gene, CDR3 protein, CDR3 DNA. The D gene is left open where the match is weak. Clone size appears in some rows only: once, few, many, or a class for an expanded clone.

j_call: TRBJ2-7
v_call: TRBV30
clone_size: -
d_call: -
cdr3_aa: CAWSGAYEQYF
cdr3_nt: TGTGCCTGGAGTGGTGCCTACGAGCAGTACTTC

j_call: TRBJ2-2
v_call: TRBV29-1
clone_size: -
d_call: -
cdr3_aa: CSADRTNTGELFF
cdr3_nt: TGCAGCGCCGACAGGACGAACACCGGGGAGCTGTTTTTT

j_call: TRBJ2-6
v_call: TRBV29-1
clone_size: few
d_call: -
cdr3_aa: CSVEGGPGANVLTF
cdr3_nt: TGCAGCGTTGAAGGTGGCCCTGGGGCCAACGTCCTGACTTTC

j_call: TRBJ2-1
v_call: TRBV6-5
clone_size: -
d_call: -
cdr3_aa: CASSHLAGGEQFF
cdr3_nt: TGTGCCAGCAGTCATCTAGCAGGAGGTGAGCAGTTCTTC

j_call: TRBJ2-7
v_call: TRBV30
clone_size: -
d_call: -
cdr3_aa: CAWRTQVAGEQYF
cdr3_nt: TGTGCCTGGAGGACCCAAGTGGCCGGGGAGCAGTACTTC

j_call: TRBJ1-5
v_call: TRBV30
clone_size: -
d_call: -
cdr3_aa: CAWSLGRNNQPQHF
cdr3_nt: TGTGCCTGGAGCCTAGGACGGAACAATCAGCCCCAGCATTTT

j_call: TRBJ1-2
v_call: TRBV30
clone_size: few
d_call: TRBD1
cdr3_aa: CAWREAGGGYTF
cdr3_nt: TGTGCCTGGAGGGAGGCAGGGGGTGGCTACACCTTC

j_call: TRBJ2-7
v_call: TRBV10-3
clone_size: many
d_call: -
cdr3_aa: CALQEGEGSRYEQYF
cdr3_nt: TGTGCCTTACAAGAGGGGGAGGGGAGTCGGTACGAGCAGTACTTC

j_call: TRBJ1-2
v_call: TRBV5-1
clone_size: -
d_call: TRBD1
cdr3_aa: CASSRGDRANYGYTF
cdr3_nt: TGCGCCAGCAGCCGAGGGGACAGGGCAAACTATGGCTACACCTTC

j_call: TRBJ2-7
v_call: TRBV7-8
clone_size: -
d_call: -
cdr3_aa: CASSLGFGLSVYEQYF
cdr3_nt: TGTGCCAGCAGCCTCGGTTTCGGACTAAGTGTATACGAGCAGTACTTC

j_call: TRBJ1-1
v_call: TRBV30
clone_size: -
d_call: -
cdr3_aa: CASSPRRGTEAFF
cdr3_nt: TGTGCCTCCTCACCCCGACGGGGCACTGAAGCTTTCTTT

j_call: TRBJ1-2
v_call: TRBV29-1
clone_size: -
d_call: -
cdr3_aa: CSVEGTINYGYTF
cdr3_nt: TGCAGCGTTGAGGGCACAATCAACTATGGCTACACCTTC

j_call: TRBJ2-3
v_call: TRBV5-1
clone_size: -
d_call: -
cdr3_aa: CASSLADLTDTQYF
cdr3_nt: TGCGCCAGCAGCTTAGCGGACCTCACAGATACGCAGTATTTT

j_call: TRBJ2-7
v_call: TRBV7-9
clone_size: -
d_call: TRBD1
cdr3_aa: CASSSGQVASYEQYF
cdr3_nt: TGTGCCAGCAGCTCGGGACAGGTGGCCTCCTACGAGCAGTACTTC

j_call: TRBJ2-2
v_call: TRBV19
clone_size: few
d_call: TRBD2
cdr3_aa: CASSSGTSSGELFF
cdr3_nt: TGTGCCAGTAGTTCCGGGACTAGTTCCGGGGAGCTGTTTTTT

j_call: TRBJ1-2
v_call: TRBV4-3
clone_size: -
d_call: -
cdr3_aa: CASSQDLGLSDTYGYTF
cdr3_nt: TGCGCCAGCAGCCAAGATTTGGGATTATCAGACACCTATGGCTACACCTTC

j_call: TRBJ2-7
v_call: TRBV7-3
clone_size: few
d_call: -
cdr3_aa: CASSSELGEQYF
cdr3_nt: TGTGCCAGCAGCTCCGAGCTCGGCGAGCAGTACTTC

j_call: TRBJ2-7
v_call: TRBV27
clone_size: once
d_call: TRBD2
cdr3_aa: CASSLWASGSEQYF
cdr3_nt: TGTGCCAGCAGTTTATGGGCTAGCGGGAGCGAGCAGTACTTC

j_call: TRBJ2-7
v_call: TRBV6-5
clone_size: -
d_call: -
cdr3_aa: CASSFGVSNEQYF
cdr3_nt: TGTGCCAGCAGTTTTGGGGTCTCGAACGAGCAGTACTTC

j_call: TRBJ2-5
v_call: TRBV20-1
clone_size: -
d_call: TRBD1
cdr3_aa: CSADREETQYF
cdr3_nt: TGCAGTGCCGACAGGGAAGAGACCCAGTACTTC

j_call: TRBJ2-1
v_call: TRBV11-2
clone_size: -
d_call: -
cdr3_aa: CASSPYNEQFF
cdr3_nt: TGTGCCAGCAGCCCGTACAATGAGCAGTTCTTC

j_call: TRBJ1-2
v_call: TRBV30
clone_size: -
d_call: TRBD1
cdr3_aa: CAWSHSTGDRYGYTF
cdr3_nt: TGTGCCTGGTCGCATTCGACAGGGGATCGCTATGGCTACACCTTC

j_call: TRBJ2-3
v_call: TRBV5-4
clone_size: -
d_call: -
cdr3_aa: CASSLRRGTDTQYF
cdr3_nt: TGTGCCAGCAGCTTGCGGCGGGGCACAGATACGCAGTATTTT

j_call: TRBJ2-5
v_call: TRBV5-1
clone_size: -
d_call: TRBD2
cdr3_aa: CASSLPTGRETQYF
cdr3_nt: TGCGCCAGCAGCTTGCCGACCGGGAGGGAGACCCAGTACTTC

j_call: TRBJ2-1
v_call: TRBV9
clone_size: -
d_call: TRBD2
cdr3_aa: CASSHLAGLGNEQFF
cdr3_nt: TGTGCCAGCAGCCATTTAGCGGGATTGGGGAATGAGCAGTTCTTC

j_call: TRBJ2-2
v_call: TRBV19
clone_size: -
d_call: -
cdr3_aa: CASNEWNTGELFF
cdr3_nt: TGTGCCAGTAACGAGTGGAACACCGGGGAGCTGTTTTTT

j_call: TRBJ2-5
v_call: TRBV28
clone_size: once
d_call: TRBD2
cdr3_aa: CASASPLAGGGETQYF
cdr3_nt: TGTGCCAGCGCCTCCCCCTTAGCGGGAGGCGGGGAGACCCAGTACTTC

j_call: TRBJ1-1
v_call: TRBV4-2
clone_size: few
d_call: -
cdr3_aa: CASSQTSGPEAFF
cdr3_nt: TGTGCCAGCAGCCAAACGTCTGGTCCTGAAGCTTTCTTT

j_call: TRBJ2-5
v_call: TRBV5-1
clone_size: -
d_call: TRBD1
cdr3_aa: CASSQTGGVVNF
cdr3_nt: TGCGCCAGCAGCCAGACAGGGGGTGTTGTCAACTTC

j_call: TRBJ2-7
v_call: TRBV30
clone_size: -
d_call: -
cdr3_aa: CAWSVGGTYEQYF
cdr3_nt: TGTGCCTGGAGTGTCGGGGGTACCTACGAGCAGTACTTC

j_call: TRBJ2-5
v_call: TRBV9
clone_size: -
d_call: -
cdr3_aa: CASSAGGGRETQYF
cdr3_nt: TGTGCCAGCAGCGCCGGAGGGGGCCGGGAGACCCAGTACTTC

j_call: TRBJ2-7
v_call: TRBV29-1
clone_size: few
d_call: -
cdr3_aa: CSVVFLTEQYF
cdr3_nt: TGCAGCGTTGTATTCCTAACCGAGCAGTACTTC

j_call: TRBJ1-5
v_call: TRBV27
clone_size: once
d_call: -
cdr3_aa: CASSLYHGSNQPQHF
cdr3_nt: TGTGCCAGCAGTTTATACCACGGTAGCAATCAGCCCCAGCATTTT

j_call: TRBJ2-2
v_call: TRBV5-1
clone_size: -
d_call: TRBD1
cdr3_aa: CASSWGTGNTGELFF
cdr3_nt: TGCGCCAGCAGCTGGGGGACAGGGAACACCGGGGAGCTGTTTTTT

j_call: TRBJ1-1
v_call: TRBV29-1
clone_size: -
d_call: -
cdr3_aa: CSVQRLRNTEAFF
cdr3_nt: TGCAGCGTACAACGACTGAGGAACACTGAAGCTTTCTTT

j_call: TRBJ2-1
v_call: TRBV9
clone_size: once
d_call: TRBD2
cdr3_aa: CASSVAAGVYNEQFF
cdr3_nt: TGTGCCAGCAGCGTAGCAGCGGGAGTGTACAATGAGCAGTTCTTC

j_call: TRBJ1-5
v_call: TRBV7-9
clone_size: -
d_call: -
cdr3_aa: CASSLSTGSGNQPQHF
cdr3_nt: TGTGCCAGCAGCTTATCTACAGGGAGTGGCAATCAGCCCCAGCATTTT

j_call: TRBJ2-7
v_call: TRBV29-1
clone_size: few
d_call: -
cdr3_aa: CSVELSRDKQYF
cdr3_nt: TGCAGCGTTGAATTAAGCAGGGATAAGCAGTACTTC

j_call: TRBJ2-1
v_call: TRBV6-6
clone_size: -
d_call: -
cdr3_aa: CASIGPVNEQFF
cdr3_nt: TGTGCCAGCATAGGACCCGTCAATGAGCAGTTCTTC

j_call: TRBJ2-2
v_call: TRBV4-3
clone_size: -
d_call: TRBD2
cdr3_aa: CASSQALAGGSGELFF
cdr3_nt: TGCGCCAGCAGCCAGGCACTAGCGGGAGGGTCCGGGGAGCTGTTTTTT

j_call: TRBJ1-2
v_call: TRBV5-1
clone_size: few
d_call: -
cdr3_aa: CASSLTGDYGYTF
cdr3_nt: TGCGCCAGCAGCTTAACGGGCGACTATGGCTACACCTTC

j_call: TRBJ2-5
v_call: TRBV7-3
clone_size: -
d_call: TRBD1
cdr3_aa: CASSLTPGQMETQYF
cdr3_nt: TGTGCCAGCAGCTTAACGCCGGGACAGATGGAGACCCAGTACTTC

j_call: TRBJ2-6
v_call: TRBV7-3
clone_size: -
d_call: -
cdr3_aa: CASSLGGGYGANVLTF
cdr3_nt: TGTGCCAGCAGCTTAGGTGGAGGGTATGGGGCCAACGTCCTGACTTTC

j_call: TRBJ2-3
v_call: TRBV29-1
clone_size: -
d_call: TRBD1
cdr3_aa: CSGRARDRAVGAQYF
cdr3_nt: TGCAGCGGACGAGCACGGGACAGGGCAGTCGGGGCGCAGTATTTT

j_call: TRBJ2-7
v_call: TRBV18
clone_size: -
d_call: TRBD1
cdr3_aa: CASSPPLGQGAKAYEQYF
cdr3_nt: TGTGCCAGCTCACCACCGTTGGGACAGGGGGCGAAAGCCTACGAGCAGTACTTC

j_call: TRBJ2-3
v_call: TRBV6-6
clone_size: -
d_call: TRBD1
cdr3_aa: CASTLGDRVTDTQYF
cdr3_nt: TGTGCCAGCACTCTAGGGGACAGGGTCACAGATACGCAGTATTTT

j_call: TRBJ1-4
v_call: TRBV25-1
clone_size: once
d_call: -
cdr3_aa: CASSNFGGFNEKLFF
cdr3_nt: TGTGCCAGCAGCAATTTTGGAGGTTTCAATGAAAAACTGTTTTTT

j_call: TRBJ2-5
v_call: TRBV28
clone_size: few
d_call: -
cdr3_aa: CASSSLGTNGRETQYF
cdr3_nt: TGTGCCAGCAGCTCCTTGGGGACCAACGGCCGAGAGACCCAGTACTTC

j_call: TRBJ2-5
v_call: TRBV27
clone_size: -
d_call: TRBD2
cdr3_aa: CASSSRTSGRVGETQYF
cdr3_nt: TGTGCCAGCAGTTCCCGGACTAGCGGGAGGGTTGGGGAGACCCAGTACTTC